This entry describes one T cell receptor beta chain. Its antigen remains unknown. The sample comes from a study of T-cell memory formation after mild COVID-19. Study details: TCR clustering was largely donor specific. Study-wide results and limits: Day 15 to 85 contracting clones showed balanced CD4/CD8; later expanders leaned CD4+. A subset of responding clones appeared in pre-infection memory, suggesting cross-reactive memory joined.

In TCRdb, the 5' RACE reads were re-called with MiXCR into one record per CDR3 protein. The sample carries under 550,000 distinct CDR3 sequences, 18% recorded once. Germline lookup yields CDR1 DFQATT and CDR2 SNEGSKA (reference sequence). The CDR3 has 14 residues. Trimming took off 6 bases at V and 1 base at J, with 15 bases between the two ends. Sequencing was carried out using PBMCs or a T cell subset sorted from them (not recorded which). The rearrangement uses TRBV20-1 and TRBJ1-1; perhaps TRBD1 as D (6 bases). This receptor was taken from a man aged 18 to 30 who had mild COVID-19 (a few samples of this study predate the infection). Cell type and time point are not known. The CDR3 DNA is TGCAGTGCCCCACCGGGACATTGGAACACTGAAGCTTTCTTT. Encoded protein: CSAPPGHWNTEAFF.